The rows below give T cell receptor beta chains drawn from one sample of a study of blood T cell repertoires in COVID-19. The repertoire was sequenced with immunoSEQ multiplex PCR; TCRdb's copy has only in-frame clones and lacks some. The repertoire holds roughly 390,000 clones, with approximately 87% as singletons. The sequencing sample was made of peripheral blood. These receptors were taken from a woman in her twenties or thirties with COVID-19, enrolled during active disease. Each CDR3 is given with its conserved first and last residue. A D gene is named only where the DNA matches it firmly. Size values are once, few and many counts, or a class for expanded clones, and some rows have none.

CDR3 DNA: TGCAGCGTTGAAGATCGGCTAGCGGGATGGGGTGAGCAGTTCTTC
CDR3 protein: CSVEDRLAGWGEQFF
V gene: TRBV29-1
D gene: TRBD2
J gene: TRBJ2-1
clone size: NA

CDR3 DNA: TGCAGCGCCCCCCCCACGGGTGGGGGCGATGGCTACACCTTC
CDR3 protein: CSAPPTGGGDGYTF
V gene: TRBV29-1
D gene: NA
J gene: TRBJ1-2
clone size: NA

CDR3 DNA: TGTGCCTGGAGTCGCGGAGCGGTCGAGCAGTACTTC
CDR3 protein: CAWSRGAVEQYF
V gene: TRBV30
D gene: NA
J gene: TRBJ2-7
clone size: NA

CDR3 DNA: TGCAGCTCTTGCAGGGTTAAAGAGACCCAGTACTTC
CDR3 protein: CSSCRVKETQYF
V gene: TRBV29-1
D gene: NA
J gene: TRBJ2-5
clone size: NA

CDR3 DNA: TGTGCCAGCAGCTTCGGGGAACACTATGGCTACACCTTC
CDR3 protein: CASSFGEHYGYTF
V gene: TRBV5-4
D gene: NA
J gene: TRBJ1-2
clone size: NA

CDR3 DNA: TGTGCCAGCGGCCCGGACTTCTACGAGCAGTACTTC
CDR3 protein: CASGPDFYEQYF
V gene: TRBV2
D gene: NA
J gene: TRBJ2-7
clone size: NA

CDR3 DNA: TGTGCCAGCAGCTCACTAGCTACAGATACGCAGTATTTT
CDR3 protein: CASSSLATDTQYF
V gene: TRBV7-9
D gene: NA
J gene: TRBJ2-3
clone size: NA

CDR3 DNA: TGTGCCACCAGCAGAGTACCCCTTTCAGAGACTCCCCTCCACTTT
CDR3 protein: CATSRVPLSETPLHF
V gene: TRBV15
D gene: NA
J gene: TRBJ1-6
clone size: NA

CDR3 DNA: TGCGCCAGCAGCCAAGAACAGGGGCGGACTGAAGCTTTCTTT
CDR3 protein: CASSQEQGRTEAFF
V gene: TRBV4-1
D gene: TRBD1
J gene: TRBJ1-1
clone size: few

CDR3 DNA: TGCGCCAGCAGCGTGACTCCTAGCACAGATACGCAGTATTTT
CDR3 protein: CASSVTPSTDTQYF
V gene: TRBV5-1
D gene: NA
J gene: TRBJ2-3
clone size: few

CDR3 DNA: TGTGCCTGGACCCCGGGGCAGGGGAATCAGCCCCAGCATTTT
CDR3 protein: CAWTPGQGNQPQHF
V gene: TRBV30
D gene: NA
J gene: TRBJ1-5
clone size: NA

CDR3 DNA: TGTGCCAGCTCACCGGGACTAGGGGGCAATGAGCAGTTCTTC
CDR3 protein: CASSPGLGGNEQFF
V gene: TRBV18
D gene: TRBD2
J gene: TRBJ2-1
clone size: NA

CDR3 DNA: TGTGCCAGTAGTATTCCGGGATGGGAGCAGTTCTTC
CDR3 protein: CASSIPGWEQFF
V gene: TRBV19
D gene: NA
J gene: TRBJ2-1
clone size: NA

CDR3 DNA: TGCGCCAGCAGCCTTTACACCGGGACAGGGGGCCAGCCCCAGCATTTT
CDR3 protein: CASSLYTGTGGQPQHF
V gene: TRBV4-1
D gene: TRBD1
J gene: TRBJ1-5
clone size: NA

CDR3 DNA: TGTGCCAGCAGCTTAGGGACAGGGGGGTTCAATGAGCAGTTCTTC
CDR3 protein: CASSLGTGGFNEQFF
V gene: TRBV7-9
D gene: TRBD1
J gene: TRBJ2-1
clone size: NA

CDR3 DNA: TGCGCCAGCAGCCAAACGGGACTAGCGGGAGCGCATGAGCAGTTCTTC
CDR3 protein: CASSQTGLAGAHEQFF
V gene: TRBV4-3
D gene: TRBD2
J gene: TRBJ2-1
clone size: NA

CDR3 DNA: TGTGCCAGCAGTCTGTCCCAGGGGGCGGGAGAAGATACGCAGTATTTT
CDR3 protein: CASSLSQGAGEDTQYF
V gene: TRBV28
D gene: NA
J gene: TRBJ2-3
clone size: NA

CDR3 DNA: TGTGCCAGCAGTTTCAACCCGCAGGAGGGATCCTCCTACGAGCAGTACTTC
CDR3 protein: CASSFNPQEGSSYEQYF
V gene: TRBV27
D gene: NA
J gene: TRBJ2-7
clone size: NA

CDR3 DNA: NA
CDR3 protein: CASSESFAGGSFF
V gene: TRBV25-1
D gene: NA
J gene: TRBJ2-1
clone size: NA

CDR3 DNA: TGTGCCAGCAGTTTAGCGGGAGTAACTTACAATGAGCAGTTCTTC
CDR3 protein: CASSLAGVTYNEQFF
V gene: TRBV27
D gene: TRBD2
J gene: TRBJ2-1
clone size: NA

CDR3 DNA: TGCGCCAGCAGCCGGACAGGCTACGAGCAGTACTTC
CDR3 protein: CASSRTGYEQYF
V gene: TRBV4-1
D gene: TRBD1
J gene: TRBJ2-7
clone size: NA

CDR3 DNA: TGTGCCAGCAGCACGGGGAGAGTGTATACGCAGTATTTT
CDR3 protein: CASSTGRVYTQYF
V gene: TRBV5-6
D gene: NA
J gene: TRBJ2-3
clone size: NA

CDR3 DNA: TGTGCCATCAGTGCTCCGGAGCCGTCCAATGAGCAGTTCTTC
CDR3 protein: CAISAPEPSNEQFF
V gene: TRBV10-3
D gene: NA
J gene: TRBJ2-1
clone size: NA

CDR3 DNA: TGTGCCTGGAGTGCGGGACAGGGGGCCCAGCCCCAGCATTTT
CDR3 protein: CAWSAGQGAQPQHF
V gene: TRBV30
D gene: TRBD1
J gene: TRBJ1-5
clone size: once

CDR3 DNA: TGTGCCAGCAGCTTAGCCGGGACTAGCGGAGTCACAGATACGCAGTATTTT
CDR3 protein: CASSLAGTSGVTDTQYF
V gene: TRBV7-2
D gene: TRBD2
J gene: TRBJ2-3
clone size: NA

CDR3 DNA: TGCAGCGCGGAACTCAATGAGCAGTTCTTC
CDR3 protein: CSAELNEQFF
V gene: TRBV29-1
D gene: NA
J gene: TRBJ2-1
clone size: NA

CDR3 DNA: TGTGCCAGCAGCCAAGTCGCGGGAGGCGCGAACACCGGGGAGCTGTTTTTT
CDR3 protein: CASSQVAGGANTGELFF
V gene: TRBV3-1/TRBV3-2
D gene: TRBD2
J gene: TRBJ2-2
clone size: few

CDR3 DNA: TGTGCCTGGAGGGAGGGGACAGGGCGCAATCAGCCCCAGCATTTT
CDR3 protein: CAWREGTGRNQPQHF
V gene: TRBV30
D gene: TRBD1
J gene: TRBJ1-5
clone size: NA

CDR3 DNA: TGTGCCAGCAGTTTATTCGCCGGGTCTGGAAACACCATATATTTT
CDR3 protein: CASSLFAGSGNTIYF
V gene: TRBV27
D gene: NA
J gene: TRBJ1-3
clone size: NA

CDR3 DNA: TGCAGCGTTGACGGCAGGGGATGGGAGACCCAGTACTTC
CDR3 protein: CSVDGRGWETQYF
V gene: TRBV29-1
D gene: NA
J gene: TRBJ2-5
clone size: NA

CDR3 DNA: TGCAGCGTTGCAAGCCCGGGACTAGCGGGATTATACGAGCAGTACTTC
CDR3 protein: CSVASPGLAGLYEQYF
V gene: TRBV29-1
D gene: TRBD2
J gene: TRBJ2-7
clone size: NA

CDR3 DNA: TGTGCCAGCAGTTACGGGCGGGGGACCGGGGAGCTGTTTTTT
CDR3 protein: CASSYGRGTGELFF
V gene: TRBV6-6
D gene: TRBD2
J gene: TRBJ2-2
clone size: NA

CDR3 DNA: TGTGCCAGCAGCTTGGCTTCAGGGAGGGGAGCTTTCTTT
CDR3 protein: CASSLASGRGAFF
V gene: TRBV5-5
D gene: NA
J gene: TRBJ1-1
clone size: NA

CDR3 DNA: TGTGCCAGCAGCCCGGACAGGGGCTCCTACAATGAGCAGTTCTTC
CDR3 protein: CASSPDRGSYNEQFF
V gene: TRBV11-3
D gene: TRBD1
J gene: TRBJ2-1
clone size: NA

CDR3 DNA: TGTGCCAGCAGCCAAGAGGGGAGCTATCAGCCCCAGCATTTT
CDR3 protein: CASSQEGSYQPQHF
V gene: TRBV4-2
D gene: NA
J gene: TRBJ1-5
clone size: NA

CDR3 DNA: TGTGCCAGCTCAAGTGATGGGAGGGACGGGTCATACGAGCAGTACTTC
CDR3 protein: CASSSDGRDGSYEQYF
V gene: TRBV18
D gene: TRBD2
J gene: TRBJ2-7
clone size: NA

CDR3 DNA: TGCGCCAGCAGTGACGAGGCTACAGGGTCCGAGCAGTACTTC
CDR3 protein: CASSDEATGSEQYF
V gene: TRBV10-2
D gene: NA
J gene: TRBJ2-7
clone size: NA

CDR3 DNA: TGTGCCAGCAGCCTGCCTATCGGACAGGGCGTGAACACTGAAGCTTTCTTT
CDR3 protein: CASSLPIGQGVNTEAFF
V gene: TRBV5-6
D gene: TRBD1
J gene: TRBJ1-1
clone size: NA

CDR3 DNA: TGTGCCAGCACCCAGTCGGGGTCTGAAGCTTTCTTT
CDR3 protein: CASTQSGSEAFF
V gene: TRBV28
D gene: NA
J gene: TRBJ1-1
clone size: few

CDR3 DNA: TGCGCCAGCCGCGGATGGCAGAGCAATCAGCCCCAGCATTTT
CDR3 protein: CASRGWQSNQPQHF
V gene: TRBV10-2
D gene: NA
J gene: TRBJ1-5
clone size: NA

CDR3 DNA: TGTGCCAGCAGTTTTCAGGGAAACTACGAGCAGTACTTC
CDR3 protein: CASSFQGNYEQYF
V gene: TRBV13
D gene: NA
J gene: TRBJ2-7
clone size: NA

CDR3 DNA: TGTGCCAGCAGTCCAGGGGTTTCCTACAATGAGCAGTTCTTC
CDR3 protein: CASSPGVSYNEQFF
V gene: TRBV7-3
D gene: NA
J gene: TRBJ2-1
clone size: NA

CDR3 DNA: TGTGCCAGCAGCAAAGGGAGGGTCTCTGGGGCCAACGTCCTGACTTTC
CDR3 protein: CASSKGRVSGANVLTF
V gene: TRBV21-1
D gene: NA
J gene: TRBJ2-6
clone size: NA

CDR3 DNA: TGCGCCAGCAGCCAAGATCGGACAGGGATTGGCTACACCTTC
CDR3 protein: CASSQDRTGIGYTF
V gene: TRBV4-1
D gene: TRBD1
J gene: TRBJ1-2
clone size: NA

CDR3 DNA: TGTGCCATCAGTGAGTCCGGGACAGCGAGCTCCTACAATGAGCAGTTCTTC
CDR3 protein: CAISESGTASSYNEQFF
V gene: TRBV10-3
D gene: TRBD1
J gene: TRBJ2-1
clone size: NA

CDR3 DNA: TGTGCCAGCAGTCACAGGGGACTAGCGGGAGTCGGGTCCTACAATGAGCAGTTCTTC
CDR3 protein: CASSHRGLAGVGSYNEQFF
V gene: TRBV27
D gene: TRBD2
J gene: TRBJ2-1
clone size: once